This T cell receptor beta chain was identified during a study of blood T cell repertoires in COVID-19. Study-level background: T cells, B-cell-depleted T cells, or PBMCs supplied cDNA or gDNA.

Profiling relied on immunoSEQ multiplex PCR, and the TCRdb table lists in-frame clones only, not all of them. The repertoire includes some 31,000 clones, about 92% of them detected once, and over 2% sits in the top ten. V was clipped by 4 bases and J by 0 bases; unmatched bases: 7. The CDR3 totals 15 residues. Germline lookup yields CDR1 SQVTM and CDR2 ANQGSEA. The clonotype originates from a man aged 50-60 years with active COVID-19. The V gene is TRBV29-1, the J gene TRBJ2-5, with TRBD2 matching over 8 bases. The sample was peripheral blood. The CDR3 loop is CSVGGSGGYQETQYF. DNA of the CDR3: TGCAGCGTTGGGGGCAGCGGGGGTTACCAAGAGACCCAGTACTTC.